One and the same sample provided the 8 T cell receptor beta chains below, sequenced in a study of cytomegalovirus exposure and HLA in healthy donors. Use of 60 Vbeta and 13 Jbeta primers characterized the PCR. Produced via immunoSEQ multiplex PCR; TCRdb's table is partial and in-frame only. Here the sample spans 250,000 or so clones, around 90% being singletons. Material for sequencing was PBMCs. The receptors here all came from a girl aged 2-10 years in good health and CMV-seronegative.

This clone was seen once. V usage is TRBV5-1 and J usage is TRBJ2-1; 10 nucleotides agree with TRBD2. Unmatched junction bases numbered 2, after V lost 0 bases and J lost 2 bases. Germline values: CDR1 SGHRS, CDR2 YFSETQ. This CDR3 is built from 16 residues. CDR3 coding DNA: TGCGCCAGCAGCTTGGGTCTAGCGGGAGCCTACAATGAGCAGTTCTTC. It yields the protein CASSLGLAGAYNEQFF.

The chain carries TRBV5-1 and TRBJ2-5; no clear D. This CDR3 comprises 14 residues. Trimming took off 0 bases at V and 4 bases at J, with 10 bases between the two ends. Looked up from germline, CDR1 is SGHRS and CDR2 is YFSETQ. The CDR3 DNA reads TGCGCCAGCAGCTTGGGCGAGCCAATAGAGACCCAGTACTTC. Amino acid sequence: CASSLGEPIETQYF. The whole variable domain, remainder taken from reference TRBV5-1 and TRBJ2-5, is KAGVTQTPRYLIKTRGQQVTLSCSPISGHRSVSWYQQTPGQGLQFLFEYFSETQRNKGNFPGRFSGRQFSNSRSEMNVSTLELGDSALYLCASSLGEPIETQYFGPGTRLLVL.

The rearrangement uses TRBV9 and TRBJ2-2, with D unresolved. The CDR3 has 15 residues. Trimming left V 2 bases short and J 5 bases short, with 13 bases between. Germline V gives CDR1 SGDLS, CDR2 YYNGEE. The CDR3 DNA sequence: TGTGCCAGCAGCGTTCACTCGGCCGGGACCGGGGAGCTGTTTTTT. Residues: CASSVHSAGTGELFF. Together with reference TRBV9 and TRBJ2-2, the CDR3 gives the full variable domain: DSGVTQTPKHLITATGQRVTLRCSPRSGDLSVYWYQQSLDQGLQFLIQYYNGEERAKGNILERFSAQQFPDLHSELNLSSLELGDSALYFCASSVHSAGTGELFFGEGSRLTVL.

This CDR3 is CSAGTYKEKLFF. CDR3 sequence (DNA): TGCAGCGCCGGGACATACAAAGAAAAACTGTTTTTT. V is TRBV29-1 and J is TRBJ1-4; D possibly corresponds to TRBD1 (6 bases). The CDR3 extends over 12 amino acids. Germline V gene sequence: CDR1 SQVTM, CDR2 ANQGSEA. Trimming shortened V by 7 bases and J by 8 bases, and 14 bases separated the two germline ends.

The genes are TRBV6-1 and TRBJ1-1; 8 nucleotides match TRBD1. With 8 bases clipped from V and 4 bases from J, the junction kept 6 bases outside the gene matches. The CDR3 has 13 residues. Germline CDR1 reads MNHNS; CDR2 reads SASEGT. CDR3 sequence: CASLRGQATEAFF. As DNA, the CDR3 is TGTGCCAGCTTGCGGGGACAGGCCACTGAAGCTTTCTTT.

The V call is TRBV4-2, the J call TRBJ2-1; 11 bases align to TRBD2. V trimming: 0 bases; J trimming: 5 bases; junction bases outside the gene matches: 12. The V gene's germline CDR1 is LGHNA and CDR2 YNFKEQ. The CDR3 runs 19 residues. The CDR3 DNA is TGTGCCAGCAGCCAAGATTTTTGGTCTGGACTAGCGGGCAACAATGAGCAGTTCTTC. It is translated as CASSQDFWSGLAGNNEQFF.

This rearrangement joins TRBV15 to TRBJ1-2; TRBD1 agrees at 8 bases. The CDR3 length is 16 residues. Germline V gene data show CDR1 as LNHNV and CDR2 as YYDKDF (reference sequence). Trimming cost V 3 bases and J 1 base; bases outside gene matches: 7. The CDR3 protein is CATSSARGQNNYGYTF. The CDR3 DNA follows: TGTGCCACCAGCAGTGCCAGGGGGCAGAATAACTATGGCTACACCTTC.

The chain links TRBV6-6 to TRBJ2-3, with 7 bases aligning to TRBD2. The CDR3 totals 14 residues. The V and J ends lost 7 bases and 2 bases, in that order; junction bases with no gene match: 6. Germline lookup yields CDR1 MNHNY and CDR2 SVGAGI (reference sequence). The CDR3 sequence is CASTERGLTDTQYF. The CDR3 DNA reads TGTGCCAGCACTGAGCGGGGCCTCACAGATACGCAGTATTTT.